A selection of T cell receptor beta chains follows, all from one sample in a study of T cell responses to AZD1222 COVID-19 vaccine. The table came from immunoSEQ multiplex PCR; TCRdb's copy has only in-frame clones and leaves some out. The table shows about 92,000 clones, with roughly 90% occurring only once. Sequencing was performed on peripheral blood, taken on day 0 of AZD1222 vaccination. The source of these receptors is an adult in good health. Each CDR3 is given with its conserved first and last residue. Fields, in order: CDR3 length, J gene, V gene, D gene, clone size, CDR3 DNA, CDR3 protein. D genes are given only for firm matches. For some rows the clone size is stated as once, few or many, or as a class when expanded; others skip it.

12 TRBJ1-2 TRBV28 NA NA TGTGCCAGCAGTTTTGCGGTCTATGGCTACACCTTC CASSFAVYGYTF
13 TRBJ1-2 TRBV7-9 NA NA TGTGCCAGCAGCTTACCCCTCATAGGTGGCTACACCTTC CASSLPLIGGYTF
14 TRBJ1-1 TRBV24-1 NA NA TGTGCCACCAGTGATCCCAGGGAAGGATCGTGGGCTTTCTTT CATSDPREGSWAFF
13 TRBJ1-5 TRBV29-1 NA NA TGCAGCGCCCTGATTGTTAGCAATCAGCCCCAGCATTTT CSALIVSNQPQHF
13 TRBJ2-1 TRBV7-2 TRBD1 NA TGTGCCAGCAGCTCCTCAGGGGGCAATGAGCAGTTCTTC CASSSSGGNEQFF
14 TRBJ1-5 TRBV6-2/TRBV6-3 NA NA TGTGCCAGCAGTTACTATGGGGATTCGCAGCCCCAGCATTTT CASSYYGDSQPQHF
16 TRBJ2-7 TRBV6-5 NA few TGTGCCAGCAGTTTATCCCCGGGACAAGGGGCTACGCAGCAGTACTTC CASSLSPGQGATQQYF
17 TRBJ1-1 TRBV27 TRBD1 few TGTGCCAGCAGTTTATCGCGCGACAGGGGGATTTTGACTGAAGCTTTCTTT CASSLSRDRGILTEAFF
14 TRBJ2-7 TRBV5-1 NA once TGCGCCAGCAGCCGGGGAGGCACGGGGTACGAGCAGTACTTC CASSRGGTGYEQYF
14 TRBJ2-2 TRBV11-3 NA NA TGTGCCAGCAGCCGCGACGGGGAGGCCGGGGAGCTGTTTTTT CASSRDGEAGELFF
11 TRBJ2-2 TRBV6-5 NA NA TGTGCCAGCAGTTACTACGGGGAGCTGTTTTTT CASSYYGELFF
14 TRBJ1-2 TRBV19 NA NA TGTGCCAGTAACTCAGGCTCGGTTAACTATGGCTACACCTTC CASNSGSVNYGYTF
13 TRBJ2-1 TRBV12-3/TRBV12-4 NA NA TGTGCCAGCAGACAGGGCTCCTACAATGAGCAGTTCTTC CASRQGSYNEQFF
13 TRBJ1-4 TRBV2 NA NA TGTGCCAGCAGTGGAACAACAGGGATAACACTGTTTTTT CASSGTTGITLFF
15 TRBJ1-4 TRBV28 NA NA TGTGCCAGCGGATTAGACCGCGCAACTAATGAAAAACTGTTTTTT CASGLDRATNEKLFF
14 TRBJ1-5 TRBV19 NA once TGTGCCAGTAGTCCTGCGGGGGGCGGCCAGCCCCAGCATTTT CASSPAGGGQPQHF
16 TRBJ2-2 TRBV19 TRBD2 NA TGTGCCAGTATCCCCGGAAGCGGGGGGCGGGACGGGGAGCTGTTTTTT CASIPGSGGRDGELFF